This is a list of T cell receptor beta chains from one sample in a study of blood T cell repertoires in COVID-19. Sequenced by immunoSEQ multiplex PCR; TCRdb stores in-frame clones only, minus some. The data hold more than 300,000 clones, with about 87% observed a single time. Sequences were obtained from peripheral blood. The receptor source for this set is a woman in her 30s with COVID-19, enrolled during active disease. The CDR3 runs from the conserved cysteine through the conserved F or W. The D gene is left open where the match is weak. Size is omitted from some rows. Given values are once, few, many or a class for expanded clones.

j_call clone_size d_call v_call cdr3_aa cdr3_nt
TRBJ1-5 - - TRBV15 CATSRVSGNQPQHF TGTGCCACCAGCAGAGTTTCTGGCAATCAGCCCCAGCATTTT
TRBJ2-2 - TRBD2 TRBV27 CASSFTGLGFTGELFF TGTGCCAGCAGTTTTACGGGACTAGGCTTCACCGGGGAGCTGTTTTTT
TRBJ2-7 - TRBD1 TRBV4-1 CASSRLGQGNEQYF TGCGCCAGCAGCCGACTGGGACAGGGGAACGAGCAGTACTTC
TRBJ1-4 - TRBD1 TRBV18 CASSETGPNEKLFF TGTGCCAGCTCAGAGACAGGGCCTAATGAAAAACTGTTTTTT
TRBJ1-5 - - TRBV3-1/TRBV3-2 CASSPGDYSNQPQHF TGTGCCAGCAGTCCCGGGGATTATAGCAATCAGCCCCAGCATTTT
TRBJ2-7 - - TRBV30 CACYLGSYEQYF TGTGCCTGTTACCTCGGGTCCTACGAGCAGTACTTC
TRBJ2-5 - - TRBV30 CAWSVRTVEETQYF TGTGCCTGGAGTGTCCGGACAGTGGAAGAGACCCAGTACTTC
TRBJ2-7 - - TRBV19 CASSLGLVYEQYF TGTGCCAGTAGTCTCGGACTTGTGTACGAGCAGTACTTC
TRBJ1-2 - - TRBV4-1 CASSPRGDTPSNYGYTF TGCGCCAGCAGCCCGAGAGGGGACACTCCGTCTAACTATGGCTACACCTTC
TRBJ2-3 - - TRBV5-8 CASSGEPLVRDTQYF TGTGCCAGCAGCGGAGAGCCACTAGTCAGAGATACGCAGTATTTT
TRBJ2-5 - TRBD2 TRBV5-1 CASSLGTSGYQETQYF TGCGCCAGCAGCTTGGGGACTAGCGGGTACCAAGAGACCCAGTACTTC
TRBJ1-2 - TRBD1 TRBV4-2 CASSQDRQGRAQRGYTF TGTGCCAGCAGCCAAGACCGACAGGGTAGGGCGCAGCGGGGCTACACCTTC
TRBJ2-3 - - TRBV6-5 CASSYSSDRTDTQYF TGTGCCAGCAGTTACTCGAGCGATCGCACAGATACGCAGTATTTT
TRBJ2-7 few - TRBV7-9 CASRGDPPLGEQYF TGTGCCAGCAGAGGGGATCCACCTCTGGGCGAGCAGTACTTC
TRBJ1-5 - - TRBV6-6 CASSLQYSNQPQHF TGTGCCAGCAGTCTTCAGTATAGCAATCAGCCCCAGCATTTT
TRBJ1-5 - TRBD1 TRBV29-1 CSVVSGTVQFYSNQPQHF TGCAGCGTCGTGTCCGGGACAGTACAATTTTATAGCAATCAGCCCCAGCATTTT
TRBJ1-3 once TRBD1 TRBV19 CASSMRGLPGNTIYF TGTGCCAGTAGTATGAGGGGGCTCCCTGGAAACACCATATATTTT
TRBJ2-3 - - TRBV5-6 CASRRQDTDTQYF TGTGCCAGCAGAAGGCAGGACACAGATACGCAGTATTTT
TRBJ2-7 - TRBD2 TRBV28 CASTVLAGGGYEQYF TGTGCCAGCACCGTCCTAGCGGGAGGGGGCTACGAGCAGTACTTC
TRBJ2-3 - - TRBV4-1 CASSPIGGGSTDTQYF TGCGCCAGCAGCCCGATCGGAGGCGGCAGCACAGATACGCAGTATTTT
TRBJ1-1 - - TRBV9 CASSARGRDTEAFF TGTGCCAGCAGCGCTCGCGGCAGAGACACTGAAGCTTTCTTT
TRBJ1-5 - - TRBV19 CATSDSPNQPQHF TGTGCCACCTCGGACAGTCCAAATCAGCCCCAGCATTTT
TRBJ1-1 - TRBD1 TRBV5-1 CASSLEGQSNTEAFF TGCGCCAGCAGCTTGGAGGGACAGTCGAACACTGAAGCTTTCTTT
TRBJ2-2 - - TRBV4-1 CASSQDSQENTGELFF TGCGCCAGCAGCCAAGATAGTCAGGAGAACACCGGGGAGCTGTTTTTT
TRBJ1-2 - TRBD1 TRBV5-1 CASSLGDRGPGYGYTF TGCGCCAGCAGCTTGGGAGACAGGGGGCCCGGCTATGGCTACACCTTC
TRBJ1-1 - - TRBV10-3 CAISESGQNTEAFF TGTGCCATCAGTGAGTCGGGGCAGAACACTGAAGCTTTCTTT
TRBJ2-2 - - TRBV9 CASSPSGLYTGELFF TGTGCCAGCAGCCCCTCGGGTTTATACACCGGGGAGCTGTTTTTT
TRBJ2-7 - - TRBV24-1 CATSDLDSYEQYF TGTGCCACCAGTGATTTGGACAGCTACGAGCAGTACTTC
TRBJ2-1 - - TRBV5-4 CASSLGGPGSYNEQFF TGTGCCAGCAGCTTGGGGGGCCCCGGGTCCTACAATGAGCAGTTCTTC
TRBJ2-1 - - TRBV5-1 CASSTDYFYNEQFF TGCGCCAGCAGCACCGACTACTTCTACAATGAGCAGTTCTTC
TRBJ1-4 - - TRBV7-2 CASSHRQDKDEKLFF TGTGCCAGCAGCCACCGACAGGACAAGGATGAAAAACTGTTTTTT
TRBJ2-7 - - TRBV7-3 CASSFNSGPYEQYF TGTGCCAGCAGCTTTAATTCAGGGCCCTACGAGCAGTACTTC
TRBJ1-1 - - TRBV4-3 CASSQRTAGAGAFF TGCGCCAGCAGCCAAAGAACAGCAGGGGCCGGAGCTTTCTTT
TRBJ2-4 - TRBD1 TRBV7-9 CASSSWTGNIQYF TGTGCCAGCAGCTCTTGGACAGGGAACATTCAGTACTTC
TRBJ1-4 - - TRBV30 CAWRGSGTGSEKLFF TGTGCCTGGAGAGGAAGCGGGACGGGTTCTGAAAAACTGTTTTTT
TRBJ2-1 - - TRBV6-1 CASSGSGPRFYNEQFF TGTGCCAGCAGTGGTAGCGGCCCCCGATTCTACAATGAGCAGTTCTTC
TRBJ1-5 - TRBD1 TRBV28 CASSLGQGYQPQHF TGTGCCAGCAGTTTGGGACAGGGTTATCAGCCCCAGCATTTT
TRBJ2-7 - - TRBV9 CASSVAGEAYEQYF TGTGCCAGCAGCGTAGCGGGAGAAGCCTACGAGCAGTACTTC
TRBJ1-2 - TRBD1 TRBV2 CASSSGQGRGYTF TGTGCCAGCAGCTCGGGACAGGGAAGGGGCTACACCTTC
TRBJ2-1 - TRBD2 TRBV19 CASSQRERLGSYNEQFF TGTGCCAGTAGCCAGCGGGAGCGGCTGGGGTCCTACAATGAGCAGTTCTTC